A single sample is the source of the 15 T cell receptor beta chains below, sequenced in a study of CD8 T cells in Susac syndrome. RNA, at about 0.45 to 1 ug, was reverse transcribed with random hexamers. TCRdb recomputed calls from the immunoSEQ multiplex PCR reads with MiXCR, one row per CDR3 protein. Seen here are some 450,000 distinct CDR3 sequences, about 85% observed once, and the top ten hold under 0.15%. The specimen was CD8+ T cells from PBMCs. The receptors shown here come from a human donor with multiple sclerosis.

The chain is built from TRBV15 and TRBJ2-7, with 11 positions matching TRBD2. This CDR3 is built from 18 residues. The germline V gene encodes CDR1 LNHNV and CDR2 YYDKDF (reference sequence). V was pared by 0 bases and J by 4 bases, with 11 bases of the junction left unmatched. The CDR3 loop reads CATSRDSQLAGEVYEQYF. As DNA, the CDR3 is TGTGCCACCAGCAGAGATTCCCAACTAGCGGGAGAGGTATACGAGCAGTACTTC.

This sequence joins TRBV4-1 and TRBJ1-1; 8 nucleotides align to TRBD1. There are 16 residues in the CDR3. Trimming took 0 bases from V and 6 from J; bases not matched to a gene: 9. Germline V gene data show CDR1 as MGHRA and CDR2 as YSYEKL. CDR3 nucleotide sequence: TGCGCCAGCAGCCAAGAAGGTCAGGGGGCGAGGCCTGAAGCTTTCTTT. Its translation is CASSQEGQGARPEAFF.

The CDR3 DNA follows: TGTGCCAGCAGTTTAGGGACTCCCTCCCCAGATACGCAGTATTTT. Translated: CASSLGTPSPDTQYF. The chain joins TRBV27 to TRBJ2-3, with a tentative D call TRBD2 (6 bases). Germline lookup yields CDR1 MNHEY and CDR2 SMNVEV (reference sequence). This CDR3 comprises 15 residues. The germline V and J ends were trimmed by 2 bases and 4 bases, with 13 bases remaining between them.

The chain employs TRBV5-1 and TRBJ2-3, with TRBD1 matching 8 bases. Germline assignment: CDR1 SGHRS and CDR2 YFSETQ. The CDR3 length is 16 residues. With V trimmed by 2 bases and J by 6 bases, 11 bases remained unmatched. This CDR3 reads CASSFGRGQSSDTQYF. The CDR3 region has the DNA TGCGCCAGCAGCTTTGGCAGGGGGCAATCATCTGATACGCAGTATTTT.

The chain is built from TRBV5-1 and TRBJ2-3; D is uncertain. The V end lost 2 bases, the J end lost 0 bases, and 4 bases lay between the germline ends. CDR3 size: 13 residues. The germline gives CDR1 SGHRS, CDR2 YFSETQ. CDR3 sequence: CASSFWSTDTQYF. The DNA of the CDR3 is TGCGCCAGCAGCTTCTGGAGCACAGATACGCAGTATTTT.

J is TRBJ1-1 and V is TRBV5-1; possible D gene TRBD1, 5 bases. CDR3 length equals 14 residues. V was cut by 5 bases and J by 6 bases, with 17 bases left in between. From germline, CDR1 is SGHRS and CDR2 YFSETQ. For the CDR3, the DNA is TGCGCCAGCAGTTGGACGGGGCGTATCCCTGAAGCTTTCTTT. Translating gives CASSWTGRIPEAFF.

This sequence joins TRBV5-6 and TRBJ2-1; D not certain. This CDR3 contains 13 residues. V lost 1 base to trimming and J lost 8 bases, with 10 bases between them. Germline CDR1 SGHDT, CDR2 YYEEEE. The CDR3 DNA sequence: TGTGCCAGCAGCTTGAACGGTATCGATGAGCAGTTCTTC. Amino acid sequence: CASSLNGIDEQFF.

This clonotype was observed a single time. V is TRBV6-1 and J is TRBJ2-7; 12 bases match TRBD2. The CDR3 is 20 residues long. The junction had 23 bases not matched to a gene; V was cut back by 6 bases and J by 5 bases. Germline values: CDR1 MNHNS, CDR2 SASEGT. The CDR3 reads CASRPLRLTSGRLGGNEQYF. The CDR3 DNA follows: TGTGCCAGCAGACCCCTCCGACTCACTAGCGGGAGGCTGGGGGGAAACGAGCAGTACTTC.

The chain carries TRBV28 and TRBJ2-7; 7 bases are a match to TRBD2. The germline V gene has CDR1 MDHEN and CDR2 SYDVKM. Trimming at V came to 5 bases and at J to 0 bases, leaving 4 bases not matched to a gene. The CDR3 sequence is 14 residues long. The CDR3 protein is CASSPWGGSYEQYF. The CDR3 coding sequence is TGTGCCAGCAGTCCCTGGGGGGGCTCCTACGAGCAGTACTTC. The whole variable domain, filled in from reference TRBV28 and TRBJ2-7, reads DVKVTQSSRYLVKRTGEKVFLECVQDMDHENMFWYRQDPGLGLRLIYFSYDVKMKEKGDIPEGYSVSREKKERFSLILESASTNQTSMYLCASSPWGGSYEQYFGPGTRLTVT.

V usage is TRBV5-1 and J usage is TRBJ1-3; possible D gene TRBD1, 5 bases. CDR3 size: 17 residues. The ends were cut back, 3 bases at V and 0 bases at J, with 16 bases in the middle. Germline V lookup: CDR1 SGHRS, CDR2 YFSETQ. This CDR3 is CASSSEGTADSGNTIYF. CDR3 sequence (DNA): TGCGCCAGCAGCTCCGAGGGGACGGCGGACTCTGGAAACACCATATATTTT.

The rearrangement joins TRBV6-5 to TRBJ1-2, with unresolved D. Per the germline V gene, CDR1 is MNHEY and CDR2 is SVGAGI. CDR3 length: 18 amino acids. With 4 bases removed from V and 6 bases from J, the gap between germline ends came to 27 bases. The CDR3 sequence: CASSSRQFSWPPRDGYTF. The CDR3 nucleotides read TGTGCCAGCAGTTCACGTCAATTCAGCTGGCCGCCTCGGGATGGCTACACCTTC.

This chain links TRBV5-1 with TRBJ2-3; 8 bases line up with TRBD2. The length of the CDR3 is 20 residues. J lost 2 bases, V lost 5 bases, and 22 bases had no gene match. Germline CDR1 reads SGHRS; CDR2 reads YFSETQ. This chain's CDR3 is CASSPTPREAPRVLTDTQYF. For the CDR3, the DNA is TGCGCCAGCAGTCCGACTCCGCGGGAGGCGCCACGAGTTCTCACAGATACGCAGTATTTT.

The V gene is TRBV5-6, the J gene TRBJ2-1; maybe TRBD2 (5 bases). Germline V gives CDR1 SGHDT, CDR2 YYEEEE. Trimming pared 0 bases from V and 9 bases from J, leaving 13 bases between. The CDR3 loop spans 14 amino acids. In nucleotides, the CDR3 is TGTGCCAGCAGCTTGGACCCGGGGAGTTTTGAGCAGTTCTTC. Amino acids: CASSLDPGSFEQFF.

V is TRBV6-2 or TRBV6-3 and J is TRBJ2-6, with 8 bases that match TRBD2. CDR1 is MNHEY, CDR2 SVGEGT, per germline. V shed 6 bases and J 2 bases; nucleotides not matched to a gene: 18. CDR3 size: 20 residues. The CDR3 here is CASSSLIWRGASTGANVLTF. The DNA of the CDR3 is TGTGCCAGCAGCTCCCTCATCTGGCGGGGGGCCTCGACTGGGGCCAACGTCCTGACTTTC.

There are a few counts of this clonotype. V usage is TRBV19 and J usage is TRBJ2-1, with 7 bases fitting TRBD1. This CDR3 region has 16 residues. V was pared by 1 base and J by 4 bases, with 7 bases of the junction left unmatched. Germline CDR1 is LNHDA and CDR2 is SQIVND (reference sequence). Here the CDR3 DNA reads TGTGCCAGTAGTATAGCCCCCCGGGACAGATACAATGAGCAGTTCTTC. Translation gives CASSIAPRDRYNEQFF.